The sequence of this T cell receptor (beta chain) was determined in a study of cytomegalovirus exposure and HLA in healthy donors. Use of 60 Vbeta and 13 Jbeta primers characterized the PCR. The protocol was immunoSEQ multiplex PCR, while the TCRdb copy is restricted to in-frame clones and leaves out a portion. The sample holds 100,000 to 120,000 clones, around 82% seen once. This clone appeared a single time. This CDR3 has 14 amino acids. The germline gives CDR1 LNHDA, CDR2 SQIVND (reference sequence). Material: PBMCs. The rearrangement uses TRBV19 and TRBJ2-5; D call uncertain. Judging by the DNA end, TRBJ2-7 fits better; the J call may be wrong. This TCR was sampled from a woman in her 30s in good health and CMV-seropositive. The DNA for the CDR3 is TGTGCCAGCTCGCCCGCGGATTGGTCCTACGAGCAGTACTTC. The encoded protein is CASSPADWSYEQYF.